Detailed here is one T cell receptor beta chain. The data derive from a study of blood T cell repertoires in COVID-19. Across the study: Both acute and convalescent COVID-19 samples were obtained from the United States, Italy and Spain. Sample material is recorded as cDNA or gDNA derived from T cells, B-cell-depleted T cells, or PBMCs.

Source study methods: Amplification of reference gene primers provided the estimated nucleated cell counts. Sequenced by immunoSEQ multiplex PCR; TCRdb stores in-frame clones only, minus some. That table gives V, J and clone size, and the DNA gave D and trimming. Counted here are 150,000 to 250,000 clones, about 85% occurring once; the ten biggest clones make up under 7%. V shed 5 bases and J 0 bases; nucleotides not matched to a gene: 6. Germline lookup yields CDR1 SGHVS and CDR2 FNYEAQ. The CDR3 contains 16 residues. The genes are TRBV7-6 and TRBJ2-7; 11 nucleotides agree with TRBD2. The receptor was isolated from a woman aged 40 to 49 with COVID-19, enrolled during active disease. The specimen sequenced was peripheral blood. The CDR3 sequence is CASSPLLAGDSYEQYF. CDR3 DNA: TGTGCCAGCAGCCCGTTACTAGCGGGGGACTCCTACGAGCAGTACTTC.